Following are 9 T cell receptor beta chains from one sample sequenced in a study of cytomegalovirus exposure and HLA in healthy donors. In the PCR, 60 Vbeta and 13 Jbeta primers were used. Clones were sequenced by immunoSEQ multiplex PCR, and TCRdb holds only the in-frame ones, with some missing. The data contain around 150,000 clones, 60% to 80% of them singletons. The sequenced material came from PBMCs. The receptors originated from a male donor in good health and CMV-seronegative.

The chain couples TRBV6-1 to TRBJ2-5; TRBD1 matches at 12 bases. The end of the DNA aligns better with TRBJ2-7, so the J call may be wrong. Germline CDR1 MNHNS, CDR2 SASEGT. The CDR3 sequence is 15 residues long. The CDR3 DNA reads TGTGCCAGTTCCCCGGGACAGGGGGCTATCTACGAGCAGTACTTC. Translation: CASSPGQGAIYEQYF.

This clone has only a few counts. This rearrangement joins TRBV4-1 to TRBJ2-1; weak D call: TRBD2 (5 bases). Germline CDR1 reads MGHRA; CDR2 reads YSYEKL. V shed 0 bases and J shed 5 bases, with 11 bases lying between them. The CDR3 has 15 amino acids. The CDR3 DNA is TGCGCCAGCAGCCAAGACACCAGCGGTGACAATGAGCAGTTCTTC. Protein: CASSQDTSGDNEQFF.

This clone was detected once. The chain links TRBV28 to TRBJ1-5; D gene uncertain. Germline lookup yields CDR1 MDHEN and CDR2 SYDVKM. Trimming removed 4 bases from V and 6 bases from J, with 7 bases in between. The CDR3 has 12 residues. The CDR3 DNA reads as TGTGCCAGCAGTTCTGAGGGTCAGCCCCAGCATTTT. Amino acid sequence: CASSSEGQPQHF. The full variable domain, completed using reference TRBV28 and TRBJ1-5, is DVKVTQSSRYLVKRTGEKVFLECVQDMDHENMFWYRQDPGLGLRLIYFSYDVKMKEKGDIPEGYSVSREKKERFSLILESASTNQTSMYLCASSSEGQPQHFGDGTRLSIL.

The chain couples TRBV5-8 to TRBJ1-6; possible D gene TRBD1, 5 bases. This CDR3 spans 12 amino acids. Germline V gene sequence: CDR1 SGHTS, CDR2 YDEGEE. The V and J ends lost 0 bases and 12 bases respectively, with 7 bases between them. This CDR3 reads CASSLDGGPLHF. The CDR3 coding sequence is TGTGCCAGCAGCTTGGACGGGGGACCCCTCCACTTT. Using reference TRBV5-8 and TRBJ1-6 for the parts outside the CDR3, the full variable domain is EAGVTQSPTHLIKTRGQQATLRCSPISGHTSVYWYQQALGLGLQFLLWYDEGEERNRGNFPPRFSGRQFPNYSSELNVNALELEDSALYLCASSLDGGPLHFGNGTRLTVT.

This chain connects TRBV6-6 to TRBJ1-5; TRBD1 matches 7 bases. Germline V gene lookup returns CDR1 MNHNY and CDR2 SVGAGI (reference sequence). CDR3 size: 16 residues. The V segment lost 2 bases and the J segment 0 bases; nucleotides outside the gene matches: 4. The CDR3 reads CASSYVPGGSNQPQHF. The DNA of the CDR3 is TGTGCCAGCAGTTACGTACCAGGGGGTAGCAATCAGCCCCAGCATTTT.

V usage is TRBV11-3 and J usage is TRBJ2-1, with TRBD2 identical over 8 bases. J gave up 13 bases and V 4 bases, and 12 bases lay outside the gene matches. CDR1 and CDR2 from the germline V gene are SGHNT and YENEEA. This CDR3 is built from 14 residues. The CDR3 DNA is TGTGCCAGCAGCTCCACCCAATGGAGCGGGGGTCAGTTCTTC. Its translation: CASSSTQWSGGQFF.

The chain is built from TRBV2 and TRBJ2-5, with TRBD1 matching over 9 bases. The J call may be wrong; the DNA end is better matched by TRBJ2-7. The CDR3 consists of 14 residues. CDR1 is SNHLY and CDR2 is FYNNEI in the germline V gene. CDR3 DNA sequence: TGTGCCAGCAGTGAAGGACAGGGGGCCTACGAGCAGTACTTC. Protein product: CASSEGQGAYEQYF.

This rearrangement joins TRBV2 to TRBJ1-4, with 10 nucleotides matching TRBD1. Trimming removed 6 bases from V and 0 bases from J; junction bases left unmatched: 7. The CDR3 is 17 amino acids. Looked up from germline, CDR1 is SNHLY and CDR2 is FYNNEI. CDR3 bases: TGTGCCAGCAGCCGGACAGGGGGTGACACAACTAATGAAAAACTGTTTTTT. Encoded protein: CASSRTGGDTTNEKLFF.

The chain carries TRBV10-3 and TRBJ1-6, with a weak D call TRBD1 (6 bases). Trimming cost V 7 bases and J 8 bases, with 15 bases left between them. Per the germline V gene, CDR1 is ENHRY and CDR2 is SYGVKD. This CDR3 has 14 residues. CDR3 sequence reads: CAITPGHKDSPLHF. CDR3 nucleotide sequence: TGTGCCATCACCCCGGGACATAAAGATTCACCCCTCCACTTT.